Each of the 14 T cell receptor beta chains below was sequenced from the same sample in a study of early T cells in non-severe SARS-CoV-2 infection (TCRdb year 2021). Library prep was done by 5' RACE. The sequencer was a NextSeq 500. TCRdb reprocessed the public reads (quality trimming at Q25 with fastp, clone calling with MiXCR) and kept in-frame beta chains. For every CDR3 protein sequence, its rows merge into one entry that carries the most common genes and DNA. This sample is represented by some 85,000 distinct CDR3 sequences; 12% to 15% of them were singletons. About 1.5% of the sample belongs to the ten largest clones. The sequencing input was whole blood. The source of these receptors is an adult who was a healthcare worker with PCR-confirmed SARS-CoV-2 infection or an uninfected control (not recorded which).

This clonotype has only a few counts. The CDR3: CASSGLGSRETQYF. CDR3 DNA sequence: TGTGCCAGCAGCGGATTGGGGAGTCGAGAGACCCAGTACTTC. The chain has TRBV7-6 and TRBJ2-5, with D tentatively TRBD2 (5 bases). CDR1 SGHVS and CDR2 FNYEAQ come from the germline V gene. The CDR3 consists of 14 residues. V was cut by 5 bases and J by 4 bases, with 14 bases left in between. Filled out from reference TRBV7-6 and TRBJ2-5, the complete variable domain reads GAGVSQSPRYKVTKRGQDVALRCDPISGHVSLYWYRQALGQGPEFLTYFNYEAQQDKSGLPNDRFSAERPEGSISTLTIQRTEQRDSAMYRCASSGLGSRETQYFGPGTRLLVL.

V gene TRBV30 combines with J gene TRBJ2-1, with D possibly matching TRBD1 (5 bases). The germline CDR1 and CDR2 sequences are GTSNPN and SVGIG (reference sequence). V gave up 2 bases and J gave up 0 bases, with 5 bases separating them. The length of the CDR3 is 13 residues. The CDR3 sequence is CAWSRGSYNEQFF. CDR3 coding DNA: TGTGCCTGGAGTAGGGGCTCCTACAATGAGCAGTTCTTC.

This chain uses TRBV7-9 with TRBJ1-3, with 11 bases that match TRBD1. There are 16 residues in the CDR3. CDR1 is SEHNR, CDR2 FQNEAQ, per germline (reference sequence). V dropped 2 bases and J dropped 2; count of bases not matched to a gene: 2. The CDR3 region is CASSLMGQGAGNTIYF. Here the CDR3 DNA reads TGTGCCAGCAGCTTAATGGGACAGGGGGCTGGAAACACCATATATTTT.

This clonotype was counted between two and nine times. The J gene is TRBJ2-2, the V gene TRBV2, with D possibly TRBD2 on 7 matching bases. V gave up 1 base and J gave up 9 bases, with 15 bases separating them. The V gene's germline CDR1 is SNHLY and CDR2 FYNNEI. The CDR3 totals 15 residues. The DNA for the CDR3 is TGTGCCAGCAGTGAAGTAGGGGGGGGCCGCAGGGAGCTGTTTTTT. It encodes CASSEVGGGRRELFF.

This clonotype has only a few counts. The chain carries TRBV11-2 and TRBJ2-7; D is possibly TRBD1 or TRBD2 (6 bases each). The CDR3 loop spans 14 amino acids. Germline lookup yields CDR1 SGHAT and CDR2 FQNNGV. The germline V and J ends were trimmed by 5 bases and 2 bases, with 13 bases remaining between them. The CDR3 is CASSPGAGPYEQYF. In nucleotides, the CDR3 is TGTGCCAGCAGCCCGGGGGCAGGGCCCTACGAGCAGTACTTC.

The table lists this clonotype with a few counts. The chain joins TRBV18 to TRBJ2-2; possibly TRBD1 for D (5 bases). V lost 4 bases, J lost 7 bases, and 13 bases lay in between. Germline lookup yields CDR1 KGHSH and CDR2 LQKENI. This CDR3 region has 14 residues. CDR3 bases: TGTGCCAGCTCACGCACCAGGGCTAACGGGGAGCTGTTTTTT. Translating gives CASSRTRANGELFF. The full variable domain, with the rest looked up from reference TRBV18 and TRBJ2-2, is NAGVMQNPRHLVRRRGQEARLRCSPMKGHSHVYWYRQLPEEGLKFMVYLQKENIIDESGMPKERFSAEFPKEGPSILRIQQVVRGDSAAYFCASSRTRANGELFFGEGSRLTVL.

The chain employs TRBV29-1 and TRBJ1-1; 7 bases align to TRBD1. Germline V CDR1 and CDR2: SQVTM, ANQGSEA. CDR3 size: 13 residues. Unmatched junction bases numbered 6, after V lost 7 bases and J lost 1 base. The CDR3 DNA reads as TGCAGCGCCTTAAAGGGGGCGAACACTGAAGCTTTCTTT. Residues: CSALKGANTEAFF.

This clonotype was observed many times. V and J are TRBV2 and TRBJ2-1; no definite D call. V lost 3 bases to trimming and J lost 0 bases, with 24 bases between them. Germline assignment: CDR1 SNHLY and CDR2 FYNNEI. This CDR3 has 20 amino acids. The CDR3 sequence: CASSDRRRARLRSSYNEQFF. The DNA for the CDR3 is TGTGCCAGCAGTGACCGCCGGCGCGCGAGGCTACGGAGCTCCTACAATGAGCAGTTCTTC.

V and J are TRBV12-3 or TRBV12-4 and TRBJ2-2, with TRBD1 identical over 11 bases. Germline trimming cut 11 bases from V and 4 bases from J; bases unmatched to any gene: 6. The CDR3 loop spans 14 amino acids. This chain's CDR3 is CAFGTGGTTGELFF. The DNA of the CDR3 is TGTGCCTTTGGGACAGGGGGGACCACCGGGGAGCTGTTTTTT.

This clonotype was detected ten times or more. It is unclear where the CDR3 begins or ends on the DNA, so no DNA is shown, and the CDR3 is as TCRdb lists it. The V gene is TRBV21-1, the J gene TRBJ2-2; the D call in the table, TRBD1, was not verified against the DNA. TRBV21-1 is a documented pseudogene. The CDR3 has 16 residues if both end residues are counted. This CDR3 reads CASSKRAGQTPGSCFF.

This clonotype has at least ten counts. The rearrangement uses TRBV27 and TRBJ2-2; no definite D call. From germline, CDR1 is MNHEY and CDR2 SMNVEV (reference sequence). Trimming shortened V by 5 bases and J by 7 bases, and 8 bases separated the two germline ends. The CDR3 has 12 residues. CDR3 sequence reads: CASSPLFGELFF. Written as DNA, the CDR3 is TGTGCCAGCAGTCCCTTGTTCGGGGAGCTGTTTTTT.

The chain links TRBV20-1 to TRBJ2-7; 7 nucleotides agree with TRBD1. In germline, CDR1 is DFQATT, CDR2 SNEGSKA (reference sequence). The CDR3 consists of 14 residues. Unmatched junction bases numbered 8, after V lost 3 bases and J lost 3 bases. As DNA, the CDR3 is TGCAGTGCTAGGGGGACAGATAATCGCTACGAGCAGTACTTC. It translates to CSARGTDNRYEQYF.

This clonotype was detected many times. V and J are TRBV20-1 and TRBJ1-2; tentative D call: TRBD1 (6 bases). V was pared by 6 bases and J by 5 bases, with 16 bases between. The CDR3 length is 13 residues. Germline values: CDR1 DFQATT, CDR2 SNEGSKA (reference sequence). The CDR3 DNA reads TGCAGTGCAACAGACAGGTCCGTTTATGGCTACACCTTC. As protein: CSATDRSVYGYTF.

The rearrangement joins TRBV7-2 to TRBJ2-1; unclear D gene. There are 13 residues in the CDR3. CDR1 is SGHTA and CDR2 is FQGNSA in the germline V gene. V was cut by 5 bases and J by 0 bases, with 5 bases left in between. CDR3 bases: TGTGCCAGCAGCCAAAGCTCCTACAATGAGCAGTTCTTC. Encoded protein: CASSQSSYNEQFF.